This T cell receptor beta chain was documented in a study of CD8+ T cells in alopecia areata. Whole-study results and caveats: The study found higher clonality in lesional than normal scalp, especially in alopecia totalis/universalis. Many expanded lesional clones persisted in scalp and blood during tofacitinib treatment. Scalp sample data also include resident alphabeta T cells from normal skin.

Germline V lookup: CDR1 ENHRY, CDR2 SYGVKD. Trimming removed 6 bases from V and 7 bases from J; junction bases left unmatched: 1. This CDR3 region has 12 residues. Treatment given: oral pan-JAK inhibitor, 5-10 mg twice daily. Extracted RNA was reverse transcribed into cDNA, the sequencing template. Clones were sequenced by immunoSEQ multiplex PCR, and TCRdb holds only the in-frame ones, with some missing. The repertoire holds around 180,000 clones, with roughly 60% as singletons. About this clone: Its antigen remains unidentified.

This specimen consisted of CD4+ T cells sorted from blood, obtained at week 24, from a patient treated with tofacitinib. The chain joins TRBV10-3 to TRBJ2-1; 9 bases align to TRBD2. The receptor was isolated from a human donor with alopecia areata. The CDR3 reads CAISTSGNEQFF. DNA for the CDR3: TGTGCCATCAGCACTAGCGGGAATGAGCAGTTCTTC.